Presented here are 27 T cell receptor beta chains from one specimen sequenced in a study of T cell repertoires in cytomegalovirus infection. Using its own MiXCR run on the reads, TCRdb lists one record per CDR3 protein. The data show 300,000 or so distinct CDR3 sequences, about 25% seen once. Their antigens are not known. Sequenced material: cultured PBMCs, taken from culture after CMV antigen stimulation. All receptors derive from a human donor in good health (CMV status not recorded). Some clones in this sample may be carry-over from other donors' samples.

This clonotype was counted between two and nine times. The genes are TRBV11-3 and TRBJ2-3, with 8 bases identical to TRBD1. This CDR3 comprises 14 residues. Trimming at V came to 5 bases and at J to 5 bases, leaving 6 bases not matched to a gene. CDR1 SGHNT and CDR2 YENEEA come from the germline V gene. DNA for the CDR3: TGTGCCAGCAGCCCTACAGGGGGGATAGATACGCAGTATTTT. It specifies CASSPTGGIDTQYF.

This clonotype was observed at least ten times. The chain uses TRBV7-2 and TRBJ2-1; TRBD2 matches at 8 bases. CDR1 and CDR2 (germline): SGHTA, FQGNSA. There are 15 residues in the CDR3. Germline trimming cut 5 bases from V and 4 bases from J; bases unmatched to any gene: 7. The DNA for the CDR3 is TGTGCCAGCAGCCGTACGGGGGGGCTGTACAATGAGCAGTTCTTC. Protein: CASSRTGGLYNEQFF.

The chain has TRBV4-3 and TRBJ2-1, with 11 bases identical to TRBD1. The CDR3 sequence is 18 residues long. Germline V gene sequence: CDR1 LGHNA, CDR2 YSLEER. Trimming at V came to 2 bases and at J to 9 bases, leaving 15 bases not matched to a gene. The DNA of the CDR3 is TGCGCCAGCAGCCAATCCCATGGGACAGGGGGTAGTAGTCGTGAGCAGTTCTTC. The encoded protein is CASSQSHGTGGSSREQFF.

This clonotype has a count of ten or more. The V gene is TRBV12-3 or TRBV12-4, the J gene TRBJ2-7; D may correspond to TRBD1 or TRBD2 (5 bases each). CDR3 size: 15 residues. V was cut by 1 base and J by 2 bases, with 12 bases left in between. The CDR3 nucleotides read TGTGCCAGCAGTTTAGGGTCCGGGGACCCCTACGAGCAGTACTTC. Amino acid sequence: CASSLGSGDPYEQYF.

The chain couples TRBV15 to TRBJ2-1; 10 nucleotides agree with TRBD2. CDR1 is LNHNV and CDR2 is YYDKDF in the germline V gene (reference sequence). This CDR3 is 18 amino acids long. V shed 0 bases and J 7 bases; nucleotides not matched to a gene: 12. The CDR3 sequence is CATSRDRLAGASWNEQFF. The CDR3 coding sequence is TGTGCCACCAGCAGAGATCGCCTAGCGGGAGCCTCGTGGAATGAGCAGTTCTTC.

J is TRBJ1-5 and V is TRBV28, with D possibly TRBD1 on 6 matching bases. V was clipped by 8 bases and J by 4 bases, with 15 bases between them. The CDR3 has 14 amino acids. The germline gives CDR1 MDHEN, CDR2 SYDVKM. This CDR3 is CASRWRGPNQPQHF. The CDR3 DNA follows: TGTGCCAGCCGATGGCGGGGGCCAAATCAGCCCCAGCATTTT.

In regard to this clonotype: The junction departs from the called germline gene at one end, perhaps through a read error. The V gene is TRBV7-2, the J gene TRBJ1-2; TRBD1 agrees at 8 bases. The CDR3 has 13 amino acids. Germline CDR1 reads SGHTA; CDR2 reads FQGNSA. The CDR3 region has the DNA TGTGGCAGCAGGTGGACAGGGAGCTATGGCTACACCTTC. This encodes CGSRWTGSYGYTF.

This chain connects TRBV4-1 to TRBJ2-1; 10 nucleotides match TRBD2. This CDR3 contains 19 residues. Germline CDR1 reads MGHRA; CDR2 reads YSYEKL. V gave up 4 bases and J gave up 3 bases; unmatched junction bases: 15. The DNA for the CDR3 is TGCGCCAGCAGCCCCGCCGGGCTAGCGGGAGAAGCAAACTACAATGAGCAGTTCTTC. Protein: CASSPAGLAGEANYNEQFF.

The genes are TRBV6-6 and TRBJ2-7, with a possible D match to TRBD2 (5 bases). The CDR3 sequence is 12 residues long. CDR1 MNHNY and CDR2 SVGAGI come from the germline V gene (reference sequence). Deletions cut 4 bases from V and 3 bases from J, with 7 bases between. The CDR3, as DNA: TGTGCCAGCAGTTCAGCGGTCTACGAGCAGTACTTC. Amino acids: CASSSAVYEQYF.

This chain joins TRBV11-2 and TRBJ2-3; 12 positions match TRBD2. Germline assignment: CDR1 SGHAT and CDR2 FQNNGV. The CDR3 is made up of 17 amino acids. Germline trimming cut 5 bases from V and 4 bases from J; bases unmatched to any gene: 10. The chain's CDR3 is CASSRNRLAGDADTQYF. CDR3 coding DNA: TGTGCCAGCAGCAGGAACCGACTAGCGGGAGATGCAGATACGCAGTATTTT.

The chain has TRBV27 and TRBJ1-3; weak D call: TRBD1 (6 bases). V was cut by 6 bases and J by 0 bases, with 15 bases left in between. This CDR3 region has 16 residues. Germline assignment: CDR1 MNHEY and CDR2 SMNVEV (reference sequence). For the CDR3, the DNA is TGTGCCAGCAGCACCTCCAAGGGGGACTCTGGAAACACCATATATTTT. Encoded protein: CASSTSKGDSGNTIYF.

This clonotype was seen more than once but under ten times. The chain couples TRBV28 to TRBJ2-7; D not certain. CDR3 size: 14 residues. The germline V and J ends were trimmed by 5 bases and 4 bases, with 15 bases remaining between them. Germline CDR1 reads MDHEN; CDR2 reads SYDVKM. The CDR3 region has the DNA TGTGCCAGCAGTGCCCGTCAAGCCCCATACGAGCAGTACTTC. Protein sequence: CASSARQAPYEQYF.

The chain uses TRBV27 and TRBJ2-3; tentatively, D is TRBD1 (5 bases). The V end lost 2 bases, the J end lost 2 bases, and 14 bases lay between the germline ends. The germline V gene has CDR1 MNHEY and CDR2 SMNVEV (reference sequence). This CDR3 comprises 16 residues. The DNA of the CDR3 is TGTGCCAGCAGTTTAGGGCTTTCAGGGTCCACAGATACGCAGTATTTT. This codes for CASSLGLSGSTDTQYF.

This sequence joins TRBV12-3 or TRBV12-4 and TRBJ1-5, with unresolved D. CDR3 length equals 14 residues. Trimming cost V 0 bases and J 6 bases, with 9 bases left between them. CDR3: CASSLAGIGQPQHF. In DNA form, the CDR3 reads TGTGCCAGCAGTTTAGCAGGTATCGGTCAGCCCCAGCATTTT.

This clonotype was seen a few times. The CDR3 here is CASSYAGGDTQYF. CDR3 nucleotides: TGTGCCAGCAGTTACGCGGGGGGAGATACGCAGTATTTT. The genes are TRBV6-2 or TRBV6-3 and TRBJ2-3; 8 bases align to TRBD2. Germline CDR1 reads MNHEY; CDR2 reads SVGEGT. There are 13 residues in the CDR3. The J segment lost 5 bases and the V segment lost 2 bases, leaving 0 bases of the junction unmatched.

The chain joins TRBV7-8 to TRBJ2-2, with D perhaps being TRBD1 or TRBD2 (6 bases each). The CDR3 extends over 16 amino acids. Trimming shortened V by 4 bases and J by 2 bases, and 14 bases separated the two germline ends. Germline values: CDR1 SGHVS, CDR2 FQNEAQ. The CDR3 region has the DNA TGTGCCAGCAGCTCGGGGGCCACAATAAACACCGGGGAGCTGTTTTTT. This translates into CASSSGATINTGELFF.

V is TRBV5-1 and J is TRBJ1-5, with D unclear. Trimming shortened V by 0 bases and J by 3 bases, and 10 bases separated the two germline ends. Germline loops: CDR1 SGHRS, CDR2 YFSETQ. CDR3 length: 15 amino acids. The CDR3 loop is CASSLADGINQPQHF. CDR3 bases: TGCGCCAGCAGCTTGGCCGACGGAATCAATCAGCCCCAGCATTTT.

Many counts were recorded for this clonotype. The chain recombines TRBV7-2 with TRBJ2-5; 8 nucleotides match TRBD2. V lost 5 bases and J lost 2; bases outside the gene matches: 7. This CDR3 has 15 residues. CDR1 and CDR2 (germline): SGHTA, FQGNSA. CDR3 amino acids: CASSPGLAVQETQYF. The DNA for the CDR3 is TGTGCCAGCAGCCCTGGACTAGCAGTACAAGAGACCCAGTACTTC.

This clonotype was picked up a small number of times. V and J are TRBV7-2 and TRBJ2-7; 12 nucleotides line up with TRBD2. This CDR3 has 15 amino acids. Per the germline V gene, CDR1 is SGHTA and CDR2 is FQGNSA. The V and J ends lost 4 bases and 5 bases, in that order; junction bases with no gene match: 6. CDR3 DNA: TGTGCCAGCAGCTGGACTAGCGGGAACATCCACGAGCAGTACGTC. Protein: CASSWTSGNIHEQYV.

The chain employs TRBV7-6 and TRBJ2-7; 7 positions agree with TRBD1. This CDR3 is built from 16 residues. The J segment lost 3 bases and the V segment lost 1 base, leaving 9 bases of the junction unmatched. The germline V gene encodes CDR1 SGHVS and CDR2 FNYEAQ. DNA for the CDR3: TGTGCCAGCAGCTTAGAGGGGCCGACAGGGCTCTACGAGCAGTACTTC. Its translation is CASSLEGPTGLYEQYF. Looking up the rest from reference TRBV7-6 and TRBJ2-7 gives the full variable domain: GAGVSQSPRYKVTKRGQDVALRCDPISGHVSLYWYRQALGQGPEFLTYFNYEAQQDKSGLPNDRFSAERPEGSISTLTIQRTEQRDSAMYRCASSLEGPTGLYEQYFGPGTRLTVT.

This clonotype was seen ten or more times. This chain connects TRBV12-3 or TRBV12-4 to TRBJ1-1, with D possibly matching TRBD1 (6 bases). The V gene lost 5 bases and the J gene lost 1 base, with 20 bases spanning the gap. This CDR3 contains 17 residues. The CDR3 DNA follows: TGTGCCAGCAGTCCTAGAGTAGGACCGGGGGCGAACACTGAAGCTTTCTTT. Protein: CASSPRVGPGANTEAFF.

The chain combines TRBV5-6 with TRBJ1-1; 10 bases line up with TRBD1. The germline CDR1 and CDR2 sequences are SGHDT and YYEEEE. CDR3 length: 13 amino acids. Trimming cost V 5 bases and J 11 bases; bases outside gene matches: 9. The CDR3 DNA reads TGTGCCAGCAGTCAAGACAGGGGGCTGGTCGCTTTCTTT. Its protein is CASSQDRGLVAFF.

The CDR3 DNA is TGTGCCAGCAGACCGGGACGAGGGACTAGCGGGCATATCCTCTCCTACAATGAGCAGTTCTTC. This encodes CASRPGRGTSGHILSYNEQFF. The V call is TRBV7-8, the J call TRBJ2-1; 12 bases are a match to TRBD2. The V gene end was trimmed by 6 bases and the J gene end by 0 bases; junction bases not matched to a gene: 18. CDR3 length: 21 residues. Germline V CDR1 and CDR2: SGHVS, FQNEAQ.

This clonotype appeared many times. The rearrangement links TRBV7-2 to TRBJ2-1, with TRBD2 matching 11 bases. The ends lost 5 bases at V and 0 bases at J; junction bases unmatched: 3. The CDR3 extends over 16 amino acids. Germline V gene sequence: CDR1 SGHTA, CDR2 FQGNSA. The CDR3 reads CASSTTSGSSYNEQFF. The CDR3 DNA reads as TGTGCCAGCAGCACCACTAGCGGGAGCTCCTACAATGAGCAGTTCTTC.

This clonotype was detected only a few times. The chain is built from TRBV12-5 and TRBJ1-1; no clear D. The CDR3 is 13 amino acids. The V and J ends lost 3 bases and 1 base respectively, with 6 bases between them. Germline V gene data show CDR1 as LGHNT and CDR2 as FRNRAP. CDR3: CASGFERNTEAFF. CDR3 bases: TGTGCTAGTGGTTTTGAAAGGAACACTGAAGCTTTCTTT.

This clonotype was picked up a small number of times. For the CDR3, the DNA is TGCGCCAGCAGCCAAGACCCCGAAGGAGTCGATGAGCAGTTCTTC. Its protein is CASSQDPEGVDEQFF. This rearrangement joins TRBV4-3 to TRBJ2-1; D is undetermined. CDR3 size: 15 residues. Trimming cost V 0 bases and J 8 bases, with 14 bases left between them. CDR1 and CDR2 from the germline V gene are LGHNA and YSLEER.

This clonotype was counted a few times. The V and J genes are TRBV5-1 and TRBJ1-6; 8 positions match TRBD1. Germline assignment: CDR1 SGHRS and CDR2 YFSETQ. The CDR3 sequence is 15 residues long. Germline trimming cut 4 bases from V and 7 bases from J; bases unmatched to any gene: 7. CDR3 coding DNA: TGCGCCAGCAGCGGCGGGCAGGGGGCCAATTCACCCCTCCACTTT. This translates into CASSGGQGANSPLHF.